This is a list of T cell receptor beta chains from one sample in a study of blood T cells in healthy people across ages. TCRdb itself ran the 5' RACE reads through MiXCR, one entry per CDR3 protein. The sample holds 700,000 to 850,000 distinct CDR3 sequences, roughly 40% seen once. The sequencing sample was made of blood. All receptors derive from a young man in good health. The CDR3 runs from the conserved cysteine through the conserved F or W. D genes are given only for firm matches. Size values are once, few and many counts, or a class for expanded clones, and some rows have none.

j_gene	v_gene	abundance	d_gene	CDR3nt	CDR3aa
TRBJ2-1	TRBV7-9	.	.	TGTGCCAGCAGCTTCCTGGGTTTCCCCAATGAGCAGTTCTTC	CASSFLGFPNEQFF
TRBJ2-7	TRBV4-3	.	.	TGCGCCAGCAGCCAAGGGTGGAGAAAGATTAGTTCCTACGAGCAGTACTTC	CASSQGWRKISSYEQYF
TRBJ1-2	TRBV2	.	TRBD1	TGTGCCAGCGGTGGGGACAGGGGGGCCTATGGCTACACCTTC	CASGGDRGAYGYTF
TRBJ1-4	TRBV15	few	.	TGTGCCACCAGCAGAGTAAAGGGAGGGAATGAAAAACTGTTTTTT	CATSRVKGGNEKLFF
TRBJ1-1	TRBV4-1	few	.	TGCGCCAGCAGCCAAGAACACAGGGACACTGAAGCTTTCTTT	CASSQEHRDTEAFF
TRBJ1-3	TRBV3-1	.	.	TGTGCCAGCAGCCAAGTGACCTCGGGGGACACCATATATTTT	CASSQVTSGDTIYF
TRBJ2-5	TRBV4-1	.	TRBD2	TGCGCCAGCAGCCATAAAGCGGGGTCCCAAGAGACCCAGTACTTC	CASSHKAGSQETQYF
TRBJ1-1	TRBV20-1	few	.	TGCAGTGCTAGAGCCCCACCCAGGGAGGCTTTCTTT	CSARAPPREAFF
TRBJ2-3	TRBV29-1	.	.	TGCAGCGTTGAGATTAACTCGAGGGGCCCCACAGATACGCAGTATTTT	CSVEINSRGPTDTQYF
TRBJ2-7	TRBV29-1	few	TRBD1	TGCAGCGTGGAGGACAGGGGGAGCTCCTACGAGCAGTACTTC	CSVEDRGSSYEQYF
TRBJ2-3	TRBV28	.	.	TGTGCCAGCAGTCCCCCCAGGGGAGAAAGCACAGATACGCAGTATTTT	CASSPPRGESTDTQYF
TRBJ1-2	TRBV4-3	.	.	TGCGCCAGCAGCCAATGGGTGGCTGGATTGGATGGCTACACCTTC	CASSQWVAGLDGYTF
TRBJ2-3	TRBV12-3/TRBV12-4	.	.	TGTGCCAGCAGTTTCGCAGGAGGGCAGTATTTT	CASSFAGGQYF
TRBJ2-2	TRBV3-1	.	TRBD1	TGTGCCAGCAGCCATGAAGGTCTCCAGGGGGCCGCGGCGGGGGAGCTGTTTTTT	CASSHEGLQGAAAGELFF
TRBJ2-2	TRBV6-1	.	.	TGTGCCAGCAGTGAGACCAAGAACACCGGGGAGCTGTTTTTT	CASSETKNTGELFF
TRBJ2-6	TRBV27	few	TRBD1	TGTGCCAGCAGTCCAAGACAGGGAAGGAACGCTGGGGCCAACGTCCTGACTTTC	CASSPRQGRNAGANVLTF
TRBJ1-3	TRBV7-2	.	.	TGTGCCAGCAGCTTAGGTCTCAGGACCTCTGGAAACACCATATATTTT	CASSLGLRTSGNTIYF
TRBJ2-3	TRBV5-6	.	TRBD2	TGTGCCAGCAGCCGGGTAGCGGGTCTGGATACGCAGTATTTT	CASSRVAGLDTQYF
TRBJ2-4	TRBV5-5	few	.	TGTGCCAGCAGCTTCGAAGGACAGAGCAGACCAAAAAACATTCAGTACTTC	CASSFEGQSRPKNIQYF
TRBJ2-3	TRBV15	many	.	TGTGCCACCAGCAGAGTTCCCAGCTCAGATACGCAGTATTTT	CATSRVPSSDTQYF
TRBJ2-7	TRBV10-3	many	.	TGTGCCATCGGGACAAACCTAATCTACGAGCAGTACTTC	CAIGTNLIYEQYF
TRBJ2-2	TRBV24-1	.	.	TGTGCCACCAGTGACGGCCGGGGGGAGCTGTTTTTT	CATSDGRGELFF
TRBJ1-1	TRBV2	.	.	TGTGCCAGCGAGTTGGGGGCCTACACTGAAGCTTTCTTT	CASELGAYTEAFF
TRBJ2-3	TRBV20-1	.	TRBD1	TGCAGTGCTAACCCTGGACAGGAAGGAACAGATACGCAGTATTTT	CSANPGQEGTDTQYF
TRBJ2-5	TRBV20-1	few	.	TGCAGTGCTAGCCTATCCGGGATCCAAGAGACCCAGTACTTC	CSASLSGIQETQYF
TRBJ2-7	TRBV14	few	TRBD1	TGTGCCAGCAGTAGGGGACAGGGAGGGAATGAGCAGTACTTC	CASSRGQGGNEQYF
TRBJ2-3	TRBV5-1	.	.	TGCGCCAGCAGCCTGATGGTAGTGGGGGGGCGAGGAGATACGCAGTATTTT	CASSLMVVGGRGDTQYF
TRBJ1-1	TRBV2	.	.	TGTGCCAGCAGTGCTAACCCCACAAGAGGGGCTTTCTTT	CASSANPTRGAFF
TRBJ1-1	TRBV6-1	few	.	TGTGCCAGCAGTGACCCCGACTCCATGAACACTGAAGCTTTCTTT	CASSDPDSMNTEAFF
TRBJ2-7	TRBV5-1	few	.	TGCGCCAGCAGCTTGAGTGGGGTAAGCGAGCAGTACTTC	CASSLSGVSEQYF
TRBJ2-1	TRBV14	few	.	TGTGCCAGCAGCCAAGATATACCGACGGCGGAGGAGTTCTTC	CASSQDIPTAEEFF
TRBJ1-3	TRBV30	.	.	TGTGCCTGGAGTCTCTCGATCTCTGGAAACACCATATATTTT	CAWSLSISGNTIYF
TRBJ1-5	TRBV5-1	.	TRBD1	TGCGCCAGCAGCAACGGACAGGGCAATCAGCCCCAGCATTTT	CASSNGQGNQPQHF
TRBJ2-5	TRBV15	.	TRBD2	TGTGCCACCAGCAGAGATCTCCCGGGACTAGAGAGGGTGACCCAGTACTTC	CATSRDLPGLERVTQYF
TRBJ1-2	TRBV19	.	TRBD1	TGTGCCAGTACTAGAGCCGGGACAGGGTTTGGCTATGGCTACACCTTC	CASTRAGTGFGYGYTF
TRBJ2-4	TRBV12-3/TRBV12-4	.	TRBD2	TGTGCCAGCAGTTTTAGCGGGGGGGCTACCAAAAACATTCAGTACTTC	CASSFSGGATKNIQYF
TRBJ1-6	TRBV5-1	.	TRBD1	TGCGCCAGCAGCTTGGGCAGGGGGGACTCACCCCTCCACTTT	CASSLGRGDSPLHF
TRBJ2-1	TRBV29-1	.	TRBD2	TGCAGCGTCGGACTAGCGTACAATGAGCAGTTCTTC	CSVGLAYNEQFF
TRBJ2-7	TRBV20-1	.	.	TGCAGTGCTGAAGCCGTCAGGGCTGGCGTCGGGCAGTACTTC	CSAEAVRAGVGQYF
TRBJ1-1	TRBV6-6	few	TRBD1	TGTGCCAGCATCCTCGGACAGGGGGCGCTTAGGACTGAAGCTTTCTTT	CASILGQGALRTEAFF
TRBJ1-1	TRBV4-1	.	.	TGCGCCAGCAGCCATCCCCCGTCTGGGAACACTGAAGCTTTCTTT	CASSHPPSGNTEAFF
TRBJ2-1	TRBV7-6	few	.	TGTGCCAGCAGCTCGAAGCGGAGCTCCTACAATGAGCAGTTCTTC	CASSSKRSSYNEQFF
TRBJ1-6	TRBV4-3	.	TRBD1	TGCGCCAGCAGCCAAGATAGGATCGGGACAGGGGGCTGGAATAATTCACCCCTCCACTTT	CASSQDRIGTGGWNNSPLHF
TRBJ2-3	TRBV4-1	few	.	TGCGCCAGCCTACTAGATCAAACGGGAGATACGCAGTATTTT	CASLLDQTGDTQYF
TRBJ2-1	TRBV20-1	few	.	TGCAGTGCTAGATCCCACGGGGGTGAGCAGTTCTTC	CSARSHGGEQFF
TRBJ2-1	TRBV4-2	.	TRBD1	TGTGCCAGCAGCCAAGAAGACAGGGGGACCTACAATGAGCAGTTCTTC	CASSQEDRGTYNEQFF
TRBJ2-5	TRBV20-1	few	.	TGCAGTGCTAGAGTTGTGCCCCGGCGGGAGACCCAGTACTTC	CSARVVPRRETQYF
TRBJ2-2	TRBV6-5	once	.	TGTGCCAGCAGTTACACCCAGGGGAGCGCGTACACCGGGGAGCTGTTTTTT	CASSYTQGSAYTGELFF
TRBJ1-5	TRBV15	few	.	TGTGCCACCAGCAGAGTGGGGGGGCGATTCGGCAATCAGCCCCAGCATTTT	CATSRVGGRFGNQPQHF
TRBJ2-2	TRBV14	.	.	TGTGCCAGCAGCCAAGTTGGGGTTGACCCGCTGTTTTTT	CASSQVGVDPLFF
TRBJ1-2	TRBV5-1	few	.	TGCGCCAGCAGCCCCCCGGACAGTAACTATGGCTACACCTTC	CASSPPDSNYGYTF
TRBJ2-7	TRBV4-1	.	TRBD2	TGCGCCAGCAGCCGAGAAGAGCTGCGGGAGCTCCTCGAAAACGAGCAGTACTTC	CASSREELRELLENEQYF
TRBJ2-3	TRBV6-5	.	TRBD2	TGTGCCAGCAGACTACGACTAGCGGGGGTGGGAGATACGCAGTATTTT	CASRLRLAGVGDTQYF
TRBJ2-2	TRBV20-1	.	.	TGCAGTGCAACAGACACCCAGAACACCGGGGAGCTGTTTTTT	CSATDTQNTGELFF
TRBJ1-4	TRBV7-2	.	TRBD1	TGTGCCAGCAGCTGGGGACAGGGTGTGTTGGTCCGTGAAAAACTGTTTTTT	CASSWGQGVLVREKLFF
TRBJ1-2	TRBV27	few	.	TGTGCCAGCAGTCCTCCGGGGAAAGATTCCTATGGCTACACCTTC	CASSPPGKDSYGYTF
TRBJ2-2	TRBV7-2	.	.	TGTGCCAGCAGCCAAGGGATCGCCGGGGAGCTGTTTTTT	CASSQGIAGELFF